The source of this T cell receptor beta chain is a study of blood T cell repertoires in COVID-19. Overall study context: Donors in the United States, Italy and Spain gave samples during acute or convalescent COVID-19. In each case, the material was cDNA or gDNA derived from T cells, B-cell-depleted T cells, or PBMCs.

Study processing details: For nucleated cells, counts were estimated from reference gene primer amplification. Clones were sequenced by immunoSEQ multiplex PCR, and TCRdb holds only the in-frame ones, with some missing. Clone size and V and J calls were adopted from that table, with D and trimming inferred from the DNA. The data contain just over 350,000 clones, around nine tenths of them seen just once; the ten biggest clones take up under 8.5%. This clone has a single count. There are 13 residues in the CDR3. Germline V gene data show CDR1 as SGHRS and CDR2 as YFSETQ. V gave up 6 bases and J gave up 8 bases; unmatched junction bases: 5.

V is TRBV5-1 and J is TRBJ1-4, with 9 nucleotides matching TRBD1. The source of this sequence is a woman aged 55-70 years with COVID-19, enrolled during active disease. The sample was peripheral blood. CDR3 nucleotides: TGCGCCAGCACTTGGACAGGGGAAGAAAAACTGTTTTTT. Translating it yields CASTWTGEEKLFF.